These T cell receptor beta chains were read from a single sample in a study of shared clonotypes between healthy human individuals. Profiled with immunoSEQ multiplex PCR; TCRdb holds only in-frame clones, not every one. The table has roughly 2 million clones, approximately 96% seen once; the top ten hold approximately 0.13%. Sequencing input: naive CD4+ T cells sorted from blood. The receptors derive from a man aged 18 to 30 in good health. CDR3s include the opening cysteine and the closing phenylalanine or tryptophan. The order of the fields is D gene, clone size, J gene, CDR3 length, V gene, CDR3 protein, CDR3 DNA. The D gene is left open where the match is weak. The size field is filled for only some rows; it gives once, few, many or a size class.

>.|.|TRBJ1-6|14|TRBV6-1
CASSETHQNSPLHF
TGTGCCAGCAGTGAAACCCACCAGAATTCACCCCTCCACTTT
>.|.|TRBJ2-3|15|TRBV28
CASSFGGGSTDTQYF
TGTGCCAGCAGTTTCGGTGGGGGGAGCACAGATACGCAGTATTTT
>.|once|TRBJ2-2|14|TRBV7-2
CASSPRVSSGELFF
TGTGCCAGCAGCCCCCGGGTGTCCTCCGGGGAGCTGTTTTTT
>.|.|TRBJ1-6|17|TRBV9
CASSAPGTLFRNSPLHF
TGTGCCAGCAGCGCCCCGGGAACCCTTTTTCGTAATTCACCCCTCCACTTT
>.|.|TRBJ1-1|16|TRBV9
CASSERGTLPPSGAFF
TGTGCCAGCAGCGAGAGGGGGACACTTCCTCCCTCGGGAGCTTTCTTT
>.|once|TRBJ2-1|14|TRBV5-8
CASSLGVYYNEQFF
TGTGCCAGCAGCTTGGGGGTATATTACAATGAGCAGTTCTTC
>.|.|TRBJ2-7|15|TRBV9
CASSVGTQDPYEQYF
TGTGCCAGCAGCGTAGGTACTCAGGACCCCTACGAGCAGTACTTC
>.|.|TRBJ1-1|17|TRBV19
CASTLGAGWFLSAEAFF
TGTGCCAGTACCTTGGGGGCAGGGTGGTTTCTCAGCGCTGAAGCTTTCTTT
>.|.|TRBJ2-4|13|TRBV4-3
CASSQDRQNIQYF
TGCGCCAGCAGCCAAGACAGGCAAAACATTCAGTACTTC
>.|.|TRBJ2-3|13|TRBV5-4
CASSPTSTETQYF
TGTGCCAGCAGCCCCACTAGCACAGAAACGCAGTATTTT
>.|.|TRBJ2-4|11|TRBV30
CAWSSENIQYF
TGTGCCTGGAGTAGCGAAAACATTCAGTACTTC
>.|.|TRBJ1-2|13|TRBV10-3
CAIIAEGLHGYTF
TGTGCCATAATCGCTGAGGGTTTGCATGGCTACACCTTC
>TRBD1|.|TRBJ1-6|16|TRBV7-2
CASRLDRTGGRSPLHF
TGTGCCAGCAGACTAGATAGGACAGGGGGCAGATCACCCCTCCACTTT
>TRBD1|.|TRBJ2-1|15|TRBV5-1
CASSLLQGRGDEQFF
TGCGCCAGCAGCTTGTTACAGGGGCGAGGGGATGAGCAGTTCTTC
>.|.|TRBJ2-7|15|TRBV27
CASSLAPDVSYEQYF
TGTGCCAGCAGTTTAGCTCCGGACGTCTCCTACGAGCAGTACTTC
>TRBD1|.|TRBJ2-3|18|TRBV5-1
CASSSFGTGISSTDTQYF
TGCGCCAGCAGCTCTTTTGGGACAGGGATCTCTAGCACAGATACGCAGTATTTT
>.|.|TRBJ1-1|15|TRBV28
CASTRPGTENTEAFF
TGTGCCAGCACCCGCCCCGGGACGGAGAACACTGAAGCTTTCTTT
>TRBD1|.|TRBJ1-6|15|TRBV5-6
CASSGGQGSGSPLHF
TGTGCCAGCAGCGGAGGACAGGGGTCAGGGTCACCCCTCCACTTT
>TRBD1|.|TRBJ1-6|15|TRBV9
CASSVGTGEGSPLHF
TGTGCCAGCAGCGTAGGCACAGGGGAGGGTTCACCCCTCCACTTT
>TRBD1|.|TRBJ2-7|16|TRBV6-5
CASSYTGGSDSYEQYF
TGTGCCAGCAGTTATACAGGGGGCTCCGACTCCTACGAGCAGTACTTC
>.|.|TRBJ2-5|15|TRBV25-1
CASSLGIGYQETQYF
TGTGCCAGCAGTCTGGGTATTGGGTACCAAGAGACCCAGTACTTC
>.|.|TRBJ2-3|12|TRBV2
CASSVSPDTQYF
TGTGCCAGCAGTGTGTCTCCAGATACGCAGTATTTT
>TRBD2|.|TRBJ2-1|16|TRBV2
CASSIKGLAGNNEQFF
TGTGCCAGCAGCATAAAGGGACTAGCGGGAAACAATGAGCAGTTCTTC
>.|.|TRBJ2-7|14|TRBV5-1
CASSGGTSPYEQYF
TGCGCCAGCAGCGGCGGGACATCTCCCTACGAGCAGTACTTC
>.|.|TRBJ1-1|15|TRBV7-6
CASTLRAGLNTEAFF
TGTGCCAGCACCCTCCGGGCAGGCCTGAACACTGAAGCTTTCTTT
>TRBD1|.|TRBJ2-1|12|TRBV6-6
CAGGTGYNEQFF
TGTGCGGGGGGGACAGGGTACAATGAGCAGTTCTTC
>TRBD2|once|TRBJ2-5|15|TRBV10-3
CAIAGLAETQETQYF
TGTGCCATCGCCGGACTAGCGGAGACTCAAGAGACCCAGTACTTC
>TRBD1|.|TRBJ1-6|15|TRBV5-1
CASSLVDRDASPLHF
TGCGCCAGCAGCTTGGTGGACAGGGACGCTTCACCCCTCCACTTT
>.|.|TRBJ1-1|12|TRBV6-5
CASKDRDTEAFF
TGTGCCAGCAAGGATAGGGACACTGAAGCTTTCTTT
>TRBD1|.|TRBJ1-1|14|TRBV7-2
CASSPGGFDTEAFF
TGTGCCAGCAGCCCAGGGGGCTTCGACACTGAAGCTTTCTTT
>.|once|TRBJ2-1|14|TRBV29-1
CSVDRSNSYNEQFF
TGCAGCGTTGATCGGTCTAACTCCTACAATGAGCAGTTCTTC
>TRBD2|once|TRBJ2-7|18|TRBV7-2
CASSLAGTSGSIPLEQYF
TGTGCCAGCAGCTTAGCGGGGACTAGCGGGAGCATACCTCTCGAGCAGTACTTC
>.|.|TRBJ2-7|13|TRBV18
CASSPPGTTEQYF
TGTGCCAGCTCACCACCCGGGACAACTGAGCAGTACTTC
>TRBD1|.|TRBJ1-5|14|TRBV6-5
CASRGQGASQPQHF
TGTGCCAGCAGGGGACAGGGGGCTTCTCAGCCCCAGCATTTT
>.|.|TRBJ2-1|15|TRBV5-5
CASSQQGLSYNEQFF
TGTGCCAGCAGTCAACAGGGTCTCTCCTACAATGAGCAGTTCTTC
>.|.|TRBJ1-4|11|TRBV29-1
CPELANEKLFF
TGCCCTGAGCTCGCTAATGAAAAACTGTTTTTT
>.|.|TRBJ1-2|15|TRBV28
CASSLVGGQTIGYTF
TGTGCCAGCAGCTTGGTGGGGGGGCAAACTATTGGCTACACCTTC
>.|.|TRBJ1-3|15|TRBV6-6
CASSYSWGSGNTIYF
TGTGCCAGCAGTTACTCGTGGGGCTCTGGAAACACCATATATTTT
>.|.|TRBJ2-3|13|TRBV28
CASSVRSTDTQYF
TGTGCCAGCAGTGTCAGAAGCACAGATACGCAGTATTTT
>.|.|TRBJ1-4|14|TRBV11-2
CASSHSGALQKLFF
TGTGCCAGCAGCCACTCCGGGGCGCTGCAGAAACTGTTTTTT
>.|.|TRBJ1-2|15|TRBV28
CASSSTGTAPYGYTF
TGTGCCAGCAGCTCGACCGGGACGGCTCCTTATGGCTACACCTTC
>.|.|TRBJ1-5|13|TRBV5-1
CASSLETNQPQHF
TGCGCCAGCAGCTTGGAAACCAATCAGCCCCAGCATTTT
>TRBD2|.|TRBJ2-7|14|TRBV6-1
CASSEVAGPYEQYF
TGTGCCAGCAGTGAAGTAGCGGGACCCTACGAGCAGTACTTC
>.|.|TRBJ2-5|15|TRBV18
CASSPPGRGGETQYF
TGTGCCAGCTCACCTCCAGGCAGGGGGGGAGAGACCCAGTACTTC
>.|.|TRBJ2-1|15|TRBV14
CASSQFGLSYNEQFF
TGTGCCAGCAGCCAATTTGGGTTATCCTACAATGAGCAGTTCTTC
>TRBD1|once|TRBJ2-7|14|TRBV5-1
CASRRDSSSYEQYF
TGCGCCAGCAGAAGGGACAGCAGCTCCTACGAGCAGTACTTC
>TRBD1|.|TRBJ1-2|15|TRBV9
CASSVGQGTNYGYTF
TGTGCCAGCAGCGTAGGACAGGGCACTAACTATGGCTACACCTTC
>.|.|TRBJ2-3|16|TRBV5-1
CASSLTGRAVTDTQYF
TGCGCCAGCAGCTTAACGGGGAGAGCGGTCACAGATACGCAGTATTTT
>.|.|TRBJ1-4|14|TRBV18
CASSPSGAGEKLFF
TGTGCCAGCTCACCTTCAGGGGCCGGTGAAAAACTGTTTTTT
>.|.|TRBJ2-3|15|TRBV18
CASSPPLASTDTQYF
TGTGCCAGCTCACCACCCCTAGCGAGCACAGATACGCAGTATTTT
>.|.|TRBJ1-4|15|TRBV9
CASSVDEGLNEKLFF
TGTGCCAGCAGCGTAGACGAGGGCTTAAATGAAAAACTGTTTTTT
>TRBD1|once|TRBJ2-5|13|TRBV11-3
CASSKDRLETQYF
TGTGCCAGCAGCAAGGACAGGTTAGAGACCCAGTACTTC